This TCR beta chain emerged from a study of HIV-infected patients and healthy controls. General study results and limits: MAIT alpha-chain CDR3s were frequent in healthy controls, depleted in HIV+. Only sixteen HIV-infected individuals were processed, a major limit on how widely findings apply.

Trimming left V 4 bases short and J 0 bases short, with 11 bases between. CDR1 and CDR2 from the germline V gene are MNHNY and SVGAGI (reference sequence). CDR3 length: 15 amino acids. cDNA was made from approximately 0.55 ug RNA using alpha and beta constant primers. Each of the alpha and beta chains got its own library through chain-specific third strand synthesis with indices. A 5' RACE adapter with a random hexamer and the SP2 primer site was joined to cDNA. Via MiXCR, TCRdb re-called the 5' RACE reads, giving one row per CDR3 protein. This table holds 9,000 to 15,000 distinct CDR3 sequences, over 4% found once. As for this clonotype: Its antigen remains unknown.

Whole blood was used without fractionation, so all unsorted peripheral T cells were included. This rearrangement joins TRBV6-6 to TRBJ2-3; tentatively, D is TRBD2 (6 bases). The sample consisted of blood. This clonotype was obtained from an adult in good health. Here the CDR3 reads CASSSSGTSTDTQYF. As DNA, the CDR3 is TGTGCCAGCAGTTCGTCCGGGACTAGCACAGATACGCAGTATTTT.